This is a list of T cell receptor beta chains from one sample in a study of blood T cell repertoires in COVID-19. Only in-frame clones appear in the TCRdb table, and some are missing; sequencing was by immunoSEQ multiplex PCR. Among under 25,000 clones listed, roughly 87% were seen once. Sequences were obtained from peripheral blood. The receptors shown here come from a human donor with active COVID-19. The donor label of this sample is uncertain. Both conserved end residues are trimmed from each CDR3. D genes are given only for firm matches.

>TRBV18|TRBD1|TRBJ1-3
ATRGPGNTIY
>TRBV4-1|.|TRBJ2-2
ASSQDRGAQASGELF
>TRBV10-2|.|TRBJ1-6
ASRRDTGGSYNSPLH
>TRBV15|.|TRBJ2-3
ATSRDDYTDTQY
>TRBV4-3|.|TRBJ2-7
ASSQDSKGQFYEQY
>TRBV13|TRBD2|TRBJ2-7
ASSASGMREQY
>TRBV9|.|TRBJ2-1
ASSVGPASEEF
>TRBV25-1|.|TRBJ2-1
ASSGPGGSGQF
>TRBV19|.|TRBJ1-1
ASSMRPVNTEAF
>TRBV2|.|TRBJ1-1
ASVTSMRGTEAF
>TRBV9|.|TRBJ2-6
ASSVGARNSGANVLT
>TRBV28|TRBD1|TRBJ2-7
ASSFRGSGYEQY
>TRBV5-8|.|TRBJ1-4
ASSLAKTAASTNEKLF
>TRBV11-3|.|TRBJ2-5
ASSLGELGTQY
>TRBV9|.|TRBJ2-1
ASSLQDQQF
>TRBV24-1|TRBD2|TRBJ2-3
ATSGMGGPGDTQY
>TRBV29-1|TRBD1|TRBJ1-1
SVAGTGGTEAF
>TRBV6-5|.|TRBJ2-7
ASSTLSVYGAEQY
>TRBV25-1|.|TRBJ1-6
ASSRQESPLH
>TRBV5-5|TRBD1|TRBJ2-5
ASSLKGTGYQETQY
>TRBV25-1|.|TRBJ1-1
ASSDLQEVGAF
>TRBV30|TRBD2|TRBJ2-1
AWSEGLGENEQF
>TRBV10-3|TRBD1|TRBJ2-7
AISAGTGGNEQY
>TRBV5-5|TRBD1|TRBJ1-4
ASSLGDRAGRREKLF
>TRBV10-1|TRBD2|TRBJ2-1
ASSPGLAGVNEQF
>TRBV10-3|TRBD2|TRBJ2-7
AISYQGLAGEQY
>TRBV19|.|TRBJ1-1
ASGGEAF
>TRBV9|TRBD2|TRBJ2-5
ASSRGLSGRLTLQETQY
>TRBV21-1|.|TRBJ1-5
ASSRRGGQPQH
>TRBV28|.|TRBJ2-7
ASSLYQSAAYEQY
>TRBV7-9|.|TRBJ2-2
ASRQLAGELF
>TRBV20-1|.|TRBJ2-5
SASFDSQETQY
>TRBV6-1|.|TRBJ2-5
ASSEGDKDVETQY
>TRBV10-2|.|TRBJ1-5
ASSESGTMSQPQH
>TRBV6-5|TRBD1|TRBJ2-7
ATGTGEWEQY
>TRBV24-1|TRBD2|TRBJ2-3
ATSPSGRGFAPDTQY
>TRBV7-6|TRBD2|TRBJ2-3
ASRRLAREDTQY
>TRBV7-9|TRBD1|TRBJ1-1
ASSPDRGLNTEAF
>TRBV18|TRBD2|TRBJ2-7
ASSPGLAGGGQY
>TRBV11-3|.|TRBJ2-7
ASSLGQKYEQY
>TRBV4-3|TRBD2|TRBJ2-3
ASSQAPSYGRALADTQY
>TRBV14|.|TRBJ2-1
ASSHLPPEQF
>TRBV19|.|TRBJ1-5
ARGAGPDQPQH
>TRBV30|.|TRBJ2-1
AWSQAKNEQF
>TRBV5-1|.|TRBJ1-1
ASSLVFGQLNTEAF
>TRBV19|.|TRBJ2-6
ASSMRNSGANVLT
>TRBV3-1/TRBV3-2|.|TRBJ2-5
ASSQDLVGRGQETQY
>TRBV5-1|TRBD2|TRBJ2-5
ASSLASGRQETQY
>TRBV11-3|TRBD1|TRBJ2-3
ASSLGQGALSDTQY
>TRBV7-9|TRBD1|TRBJ1-2
ASSVGTGTYGYT
>TRBV13|.|TRBJ2-2
ASSLRVTGELF
>TRBV21-1|.|TRBJ2-7
ASSKGPSDSYEQY
>TRBV5-1|TRBD1|TRBJ2-5
ASSTGQGLTEETQY
>TRBV19|.|TRBJ2-2
ASSFLGTGELF
>TRBV11-3|.|TRBJ2-5
ASSLGSQGPQETQY